This T cell receptor (beta chain) derives from a study of blood T cell repertoires in COVID-19. For the study at large: Samples came from the United States, Italy and Spain, spanning acute and convalescent COVID-19.

The V gene lost 1 base and the J gene lost 3 bases, with 10 bases spanning the gap. Germline CDR1 and CDR2: SGHDN and FVKESK. CDR3 length: 14 residues. The table came from immunoSEQ multiplex PCR; TCRdb's copy has only in-frame clones and leaves some out. The sample records 80,000 to 100,000 clones, under 90% being singletons. The sample was peripheral blood. This sequence joins TRBV14 and TRBJ2-7, with D perhaps TRBD1 (5 bases). The receptor's source is a human donor in a cohort sampled during active COVID-19. CDR3 coding DNA: TGTGCCAGCAGCCAAGGAGCAGGGTACTACGAGCAGTACTTC. This translates into CASSQGAGYYEQYF.